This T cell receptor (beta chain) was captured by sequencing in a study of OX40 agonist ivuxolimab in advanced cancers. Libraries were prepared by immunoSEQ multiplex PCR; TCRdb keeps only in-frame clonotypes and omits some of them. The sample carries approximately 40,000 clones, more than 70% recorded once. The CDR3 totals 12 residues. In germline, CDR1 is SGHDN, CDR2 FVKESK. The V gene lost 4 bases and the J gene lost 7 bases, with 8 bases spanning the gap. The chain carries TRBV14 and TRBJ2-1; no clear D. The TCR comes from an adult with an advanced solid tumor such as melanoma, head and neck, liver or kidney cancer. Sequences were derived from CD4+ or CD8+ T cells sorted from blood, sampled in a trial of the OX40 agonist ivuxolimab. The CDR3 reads CASSPGWNEQFF. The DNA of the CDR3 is TGTGCCAGCAGCCCCGGATGGAATGAGCAGTTCTTC.